This T cell receptor beta chain derives from a study of cytomegalovirus exposure and HLA in healthy donors. The CDR3 runs 15 residues. Losses at the gene ends were 0 bases for V and 4 bases for J; bases not matched to a gene: 3. From germline, CDR1 is PRHDT and CDR2 FYEKMQ (reference sequence). The PCR ran on 60 Vbeta and 13 Jbeta primers. Here immunoSEQ multiplex PCR was the method, and the copy in TCRdb shows in-frame clones only, minus some. The sample has a few hundred thousand clones, 85% to 95% seen once. Healthy bone marrow donors made up the donor group. On this clone itself: The antigen remains unidentified. Within the sample, other DNA sequences also encode this same CDR3.

Study-wide findings and caveats: Diagnosis of cytomegalovirus status made by the classifier reportedly showed high specificity and sensitivity. The study had only CMV serostatus as immune exposure information.

The receptor's source is a girl aged 2 to 9 in good health and CMV-seronegative. J is TRBJ2-1 and V is TRBV13, with 7 bases lining up with TRBD2. The source material was PBMCs. CDR3 sequence reads: CASSLGRELYNEQFF. The DNA for the CDR3 is TGTGCCAGCAGCTTAGGGCGGGAGTTATACAATGAGCAGTTCTTC.